This T cell receptor beta chain was captured by sequencing in a study of blood T cell repertoires in COVID-19. Looking at the study overall: PBMCs, B-cell-depleted T cells, or T cells were the source of the cDNA or gDNA that made up the material.

V was pared by 3 bases and J by 4 bases, with 16 bases between. CDR1 SEHNR and CDR2 FQNEAQ come from the germline V gene (reference sequence). This CDR3 comprises 15 residues. Original analysis: By means of reference gene primer amplification, nucleated cell counts were estimated. Method: immunoSEQ multiplex PCR; TCRdb's copy keeps in-frame clones and lacks some. That table gives V, J and clone size, and the DNA gave D and trimming. The sample has about 370,000 clones; roughly nine tenths are singletons. Adults between roughly 18 and 95 years of age took part from about two dozen US areas. All recovered Cohort 3 donors got two negative PCRs, got clearance, or saw symptom resolution.

The J gene is TRBJ2-7, the V gene TRBV7-9; the D gene is possibly TRBD2 (6 bases). Input material: PBMCs or T cells enriched from blood (not recorded which). This receptor was taken from a woman in her 30s who had recovered from COVID-19. CDR3 residues: CASSLAGPITYEQYF. The CDR3, as DNA: TGTGCCAGCAGCTTGGCGGGGCCTATTACTTACGAGCAGTACTTC.